The 21 T cell receptor beta chains in this list originate from one sample, sequenced in a study of technical replicates of blood from a handful of donors (dated 2017 in TCRdb). The method was the immunoSEQ multiplex PCR assay. What TCRdb holds here is the immuneACCESS table cut down to in-frame rearrangements. Part of the clones is not present; checked against another copy, under half of the missing clones reflect an unresolved V gene, and the others are unexplained. The sample table records tens of thousands of clones; about 90% of these occur just once. The ten largest clonotypes hold roughly 0.28% of the sample. What was sequenced was T cells isolated from PBMCs. The source of these receptors is a human donor in good health.

This clone was recorded once. V usage is TRBV6-1 and J usage is TRBJ1-2; 7 nucleotides align to TRBD1. Germline V gene data show CDR1 as MNHNS and CDR2 as SASEGT. The CDR3 sequence is 15 residues long. Unmatched junction bases numbered 7, after V lost 4 bases and J lost 2 bases. The CDR3 spells CASSAWDSGNYGYTF. CDR3 coding DNA: TGTGCCAGCAGTGCATGGGACAGCGGCAACTATGGCTACACCTTC.

J is TRBJ1-5 and V is TRBV18; 7 nucleotides line up with TRBD1. The ends lost 3 bases at V and 6 bases at J; junction bases unmatched: 11. Germline loops: CDR1 KGHSH, CDR2 LQKENI. The CDR3 length is 16 residues. CDR3 bases: TGTGCCAGCTCACCTAGGGACAGTCGGGGATCTCAGCCCCAGCATTTT. This sequence encodes CASSPRDSRGSQPQHF.

The chain is built from TRBV2 and TRBJ2-7; 7 bases line up with TRBD2. J gave up 4 bases and V 7 bases, and 16 bases lay outside the gene matches. Looked up from germline, CDR1 is SNHLY and CDR2 is FYNNEI. The CDR3 has 16 amino acids. CDR3 sequence reads: CASKEMASGGNYEQYF. Written as DNA, the CDR3 is TGTGCCAGCAAAGAGATGGCTAGCGGAGGAAATTACGAGCAGTACTTC.

The genes are TRBV7-9 and TRBJ1-4; 9 bases align to TRBD1. The ends lost 5 bases at V and 8 bases at J; junction bases unmatched: 9. The CDR3 covers 15 residues. CDR1 SEHNR and CDR2 FQNEAQ come from the germline V gene (reference sequence). CDR3 protein: CASSLGTGIREKLFF. The CDR3 DNA follows: TGTGCCAGCAGCCTTGGGACAGGGATTAGAGAAAAACTGTTTTTT.

The V gene is TRBV4-1, the J gene TRBJ2-7, with D hard to call. This CDR3 is built from 13 residues. Trimming shortened V by 10 bases and J by 0 bases, and 13 bases separated the two germline ends. The germline gives CDR1 MGHRA, CDR2 YSYEKL. DNA for the CDR3: TGCGCCACCTCAGAAAGTTCCTCCTACGAGCAGTACTTC. Protein sequence: CATSESSSYEQYF.

The rearrangement uses TRBV10-3 and TRBJ2-3; TRBD2 matches at 8 bases. The V and J ends lost 9 bases and 7 bases, in that order; junction bases with no gene match: 12. The CDR3 spans 14 residues. In germline, CDR1 is ENHRY, CDR2 SYGVKD. The CDR3 here is CAMAHPGLGNTQYF. The CDR3 coding sequence is TGTGCCATGGCGCATCCGGGACTAGGCAATACGCAGTATTTT.

The genes are TRBV5-1 and TRBJ2-7, with 10 positions matching TRBD1. In germline, CDR1 is SGHRS, CDR2 YFSETQ. J was trimmed by 0 bases and V by 4 bases; bases with no gene match: 10. The CDR3 runs 17 residues. CDR3 DNA: TGCGCCAGCAGCGAATGGACGGGACAGGGGACCTCCTACGAGCAGTACTTC. Protein: CASSEWTGQGTSYEQYF.

This clone came up once. This chain uses TRBV5-1 with TRBJ1-2; 8 nucleotides align to TRBD1. CDR3 length: 14 amino acids. CDR1 is SGHRS and CDR2 is YFSETQ in the germline V gene. J gave up 3 bases and V 4 bases, and 5 bases lay outside the gene matches. The DNA of the CDR3 is TGCGCCAGCAGCCCCACAGGGGGGTACTATGGCTACACCTTC. Residues: CASSPTGGYYGYTF.

The V gene is TRBV5-5, the J gene TRBJ1-2; TRBD1 aligns across 9 bases. Germline CDR1 reads SGHKS; CDR2 reads YYEKEE (reference sequence). Unmatched junction bases numbered 13, after V lost 3 bases and J lost 7 bases. CDR3 size: 16 residues. CDR3 nucleotides: TGTGCCAGCAGCTCGAACGGGACAGGGCAATCTGGTGGCTACACCTTC. Translating it yields CASSSNGTGQSGGYTF.

This chain uses TRBV27 with TRBJ2-4; D uncertain. The V end lost 5 bases, the J end lost 0 bases, and 17 bases lay between the germline ends. Germline V gene lookup returns CDR1 MNHEY and CDR2 SMNVEV (reference sequence). The CDR3 totals 17 residues. The CDR3 sequence: CASSTQPGNLAKNIQYF. CDR3 nucleotides: TGTGCCAGCAGTACTCAACCGGGTAATTTAGCCAAAAACATTCAGTACTTC.

The chain is built from TRBV15 and TRBJ1-5; possible D gene TRBD1, 6 bases. Germline V gives CDR1 LNHNV, CDR2 YYDKDF (reference sequence). Trimming took off 3 bases at V and 5 bases at J, with 23 bases between the two ends. This CDR3 has 18 residues. The CDR3 sequence: CATSREKSGQPSDQPQHF. The CDR3 coding sequence is TGTGCCACCAGCAGGGAAAAATCCGGACAGCCATCTGATCAGCCCCAGCATTTT. Supplemented by reference TRBV15 and TRBJ1-5, the full variable domain reads DAMVIQNPRYQVTQFGKPVTLSCSQTLNHNVMYWYQQKSSQAPKLLFHYYDKDFNNEADTPDNFQSRRPNTSFCFLDIRSPGLGDTAMYLCATSREKSGQPSDQPQHFGDGTRLSIL.

The V and J genes are TRBV11-3 and TRBJ2-3, with 8 bases matching TRBD2. In germline, CDR1 is SGHNT, CDR2 YENEEA. The CDR3 loop spans 15 amino acids. V shed 5 bases and J 2 bases; nucleotides not matched to a gene: 6. CDR3 coding DNA: TGTGCCAGCAGCCTTGGGACTAGACACACAGATACGCAGTATTTT. Its protein is CASSLGTRHTDTQYF.

The chain uses TRBV6-6 and TRBJ2-1; TRBD2 agrees at 12 bases. This CDR3 contains 15 residues. Germline loops: CDR1 MNHNY, CDR2 SVGAGI (reference sequence). V was pared by 7 bases and J by 8 bases, with 9 bases of the junction left unmatched. DNA of the CDR3: TGTGCCAGCACCCCCAGGACTAGCGGGACCCATGAGCAGTTCTTC. Protein: CASTPRTSGTHEQFF.

This clone was seen a handful of times. J is TRBJ1-1 and V is TRBV6-1; D uncertain. This CDR3 is built from 14 residues. Per the germline V gene, CDR1 is MNHNS and CDR2 is SASEGT. Between the trimmed V and J ends, which lost 6 bases and 0 bases, there was a span of 11 bases. Written as DNA, the CDR3 is TGTGCCAGCAGACTCTATGAGATGAACACTGAAGCTTTCTTT. Protein: CASRLYEMNTEAFF.

The chain recombines TRBV25-1 with TRBJ2-3, with 15 bases identical to TRBD2. Germline CDR1 reads MGHDK; CDR2 reads SYGVNS. The ends lost 4 bases at V and 10 bases at J; junction bases unmatched: 9. The CDR3 sequence is 16 residues long. Written as DNA, the CDR3 is TGTGCCAGCAGTGGAACGGGACTAGCGGGAGGAATAGCGCAGTATTTT. This encodes CASSGTGLAGGIAQYF.

The chain has TRBV2 and TRBJ2-1, with TRBD2 as a possible D gene (6 bases). The CDR3 extends over 15 amino acids. The germline CDR1 and CDR2 sequences are SNHLY and FYNNEI. Deletions cut 8 bases from V and 6 bases from J, with 20 bases between. CDR3: CASRLGGAGPNEQFF. The CDR3 DNA reads as TGTGCCAGCCGTTTGGGTGGAGCGGGCCCCAATGAGCAGTTCTTC.

The chain has TRBV19 and TRBJ2-5; TRBD1 is a possible D gene (6 bases). CDR1 and CDR2 from the germline V gene are LNHDA and SQIVND (reference sequence). Trimming removed 4 bases from V and 7 bases from J, with 13 bases in between. The CDR3 is made up of 13 amino acids. The CDR3 sequence: CASSRGGKGTQYF. CDR3 nucleotides: TGTGCCAGTAGTAGAGGGGGTAAGGGGACCCAGTACTTC. Full variable domain (missing parts from reference TRBV19 and TRBJ2-5): DGGITQSPKYLFRKEGQNVTLSCEQNLNHDAMYWYRQDPGQGLRLIYYSQIVNDFQKGDIAEGYSVSREKKESFPLTVTSAQKNPTAFYLCASSRGGKGTQYFGPGTRLLVL.

This clone has only one observation. This chain connects TRBV7-6 to TRBJ2-2; a weak D match, TRBD2 (6 bases). This CDR3 spans 15 amino acids. CDR1 is SGHVS and CDR2 is FNYEAQ in the germline V gene. Trimming removed 1 base from V and 7 bases from J, with 13 bases in between. This CDR3 reads CASSLGEVGSGELFF. CDR3 nucleotides: TGTGCCAGCAGCTTAGGGGAGGTCGGGAGCGGGGAGCTGTTTTTT.

V gene TRBV25-1 combines with J gene TRBJ1-5, with a weak D call TRBD1 (5 bases). This CDR3 is built from 13 residues. CDR1 is MGHDK and CDR2 is SYGVNS in the germline V gene. V was trimmed by 8 bases and J by 2 bases, leaving 10 bases between them. For the CDR3, the DNA is TGTGCCAGCTCTAGGGGTGGCAATCAGCCCCAGCATTTT. This translates into CASSRGGNQPQHF.

Comment on this clone: Germline is not matched at one junction end, which may reflect a read error. This chain uses TRBV7-7 with TRBJ2-3, with D possibly being TRBD2 (5 bases). In germline, CDR1 is SSHAT, CDR2 FNYEAQ (reference sequence). The CDR3 length is 13 residues. The CDR3 loop reads CASSSTRTDTQYF. In DNA, the CDR3 is TGTGCTAGCAGCTCCACTAGAACAGATACGCAGTATTTT.

This clone was found a few times. This chain connects TRBV2 to TRBJ1-2; D is possibly TRBD1 (6 bases). CDR3 length: 13 residues. Germline V gene sequence: CDR1 SNHLY, CDR2 FYNNEI. V gave up 10 bases and J gave up 4 bases, with 16 bases separating them. Here the CDR3 reads CAKPGQYGYGYTF. In DNA form, the CDR3 reads TGTGCCAAACCGGGACAATACGGCTATGGCTACACCTTC.